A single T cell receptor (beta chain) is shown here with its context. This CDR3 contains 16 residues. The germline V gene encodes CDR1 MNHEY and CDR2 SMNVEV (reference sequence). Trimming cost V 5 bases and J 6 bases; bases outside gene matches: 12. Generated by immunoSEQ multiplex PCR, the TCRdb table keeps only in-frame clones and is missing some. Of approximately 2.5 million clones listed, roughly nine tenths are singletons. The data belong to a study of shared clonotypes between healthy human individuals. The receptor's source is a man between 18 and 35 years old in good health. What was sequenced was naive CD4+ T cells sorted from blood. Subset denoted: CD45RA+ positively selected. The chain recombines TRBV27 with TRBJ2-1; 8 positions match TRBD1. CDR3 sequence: CASSTRLRDRSNEQFF. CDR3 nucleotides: TGTGCCAGCAGTACCCGACTCCGGGACAGGTCCAATGAGCAGTTCTTC.